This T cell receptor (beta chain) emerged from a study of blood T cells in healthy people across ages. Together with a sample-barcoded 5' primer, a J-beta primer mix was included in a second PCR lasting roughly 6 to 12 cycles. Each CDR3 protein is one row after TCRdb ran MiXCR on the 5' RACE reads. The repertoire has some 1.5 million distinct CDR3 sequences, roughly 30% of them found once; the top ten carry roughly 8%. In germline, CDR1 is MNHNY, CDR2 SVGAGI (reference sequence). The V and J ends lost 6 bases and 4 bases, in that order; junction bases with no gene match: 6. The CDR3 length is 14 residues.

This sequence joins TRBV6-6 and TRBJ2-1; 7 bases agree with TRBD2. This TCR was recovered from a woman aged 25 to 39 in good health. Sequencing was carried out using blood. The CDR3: CASRQREGYNEQFF. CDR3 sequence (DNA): TGTGCCAGCAGGCAGAGGGAGGGGTACAATGAGCAGTTCTTC.